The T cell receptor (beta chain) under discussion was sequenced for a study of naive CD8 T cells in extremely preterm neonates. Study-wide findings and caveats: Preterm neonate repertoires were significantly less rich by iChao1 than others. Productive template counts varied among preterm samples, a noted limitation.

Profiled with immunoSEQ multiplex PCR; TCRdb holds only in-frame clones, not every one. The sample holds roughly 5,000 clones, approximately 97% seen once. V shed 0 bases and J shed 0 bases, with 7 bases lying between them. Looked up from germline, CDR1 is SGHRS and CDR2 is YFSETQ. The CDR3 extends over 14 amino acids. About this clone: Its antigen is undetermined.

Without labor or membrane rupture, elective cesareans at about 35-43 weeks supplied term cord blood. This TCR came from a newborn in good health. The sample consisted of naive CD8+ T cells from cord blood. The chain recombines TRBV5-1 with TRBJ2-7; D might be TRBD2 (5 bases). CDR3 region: CASSLGGSSYEQYF. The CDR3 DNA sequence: TGCGCCAGCAGCTTGGGTGGGAGCTCCTACGAGCAGTACTTC. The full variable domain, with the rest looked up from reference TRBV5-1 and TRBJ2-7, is KAGVTQTPRYLIKTRGQQVTLSCSPISGHRSVSWYQQTPGQGLQFLFEYFSETQRNKGNFPGRFSGRQFSNSRSEMNVSTLELGDSALYLCASSLGGSSYEQYFGPGTRLTVT.